This T cell receptor (beta chain) was captured by sequencing in a study of blood T cell repertoires in COVID-19. Sequencing was performed with immunoSEQ multiplex PCR; in TCRdb, only in-frame clones are kept and a portion is missing. The sample includes 250,000 to 400,000 clones, roughly 88% of them seen just once. The sequencing input was peripheral blood. The TCR comes from a woman aged 30 to 39 with COVID-19, enrolled during active disease.

This chain's CDR3 is CASSARDSRWGYTF. In nucleotides, the CDR3 is TGTGCCAGCAGCGCCCGGGACAGCCGATGGGGCTACACCTTC. The J gene is TRBJ1-2, the V gene TRBV11-3; 7 positions match TRBD1. Germline CDR1 reads SGHNT; CDR2 reads YENEEA. V lost 5 bases and J lost 8; bases outside the gene matches: 11. The CDR3 extends over 14 amino acids. The variable domain in full, with the rest retrieved from reference TRBV11-3 and TRBJ1-2, is EAGVVQSPRYKIIEKKQPVAFWCNPISGHNTLYWYLQNLGQGPELLIRYENEEAVDDSQLPKDRFSAERLKGVDSTLKIQPAELGDSAVYLCASSARDSRWGYTFGSGTRLTVV.